The T cell receptor beta chain under discussion was sequenced for a study of PD-L1 blockade in urothelial cancer. Study overall: Counts from blood samples showed a median of about 140,000 T cells. The study, taken as a whole, reports: When measured at 3 weeks, tumor-associated blood clones expanded more in durable-benefit patients.

To note about this clone: What it binds is unknown.

The CDR3 runs to 13 residues. The V gene lost 5 bases and the J gene lost 3 bases, with 9 bases spanning the gap. Per germline, CDR1 SGHAT and CDR2 FQNNGV. The table came from immunoSEQ multiplex PCR; TCRdb's copy has only in-frame clones and leaves some out. The table shows more than 30,000 clones, with more than 70% occurring only once. Each patient supplied 1 to 8 pretreatment and on-treatment samples. The chain combines TRBV11-2 with TRBJ2-3; D is possibly TRBD2 (6 bases). Sequencing was performed on PBMCs, taken around atezolizumab (anti-PD-L1) treatment. The sequence was collected from a man in his 60s with urothelial cancer. CDR3 sequence reads: CASSDSGTDTQYF. The CDR3 DNA reads as TGTGCCAGCAGCGATAGCGGAACAGATACGCAGTATTTT.